These T cell receptor beta chains were read from a single sample in a study of blood T cell repertoires in COVID-19. Sequenced by immunoSEQ multiplex PCR; TCRdb stores in-frame clones only, minus some. This table holds 300,000 to 350,000 clones, roughly 90% found once. Sample: peripheral blood. All receptors derive from a young man with active or convalescent COVID-19. CDR3s include the opening cysteine and the closing phenylalanine or tryptophan. Fields, in order: V gene, D gene, J gene, clone size, CDR3 length, CDR3 protein, CDR3 DNA. D genes are given only for firm matches. A clone size is listed for some rows: how often the clone was seen (once, few, many), or a class if it is expanded.

v_call: TRBV11-3; d_call: TRBD1; j_call: TRBJ2-7; clone_size: NA; cdr3_length: 15; cdr3_aa: CASSLGTGSSYEQYF; cdr3_nt: TGTGCCAGCAGCTTAGGGACAGGGTCATCCTACGAGCAGTACTTC
v_call: TRBV20-1; d_call: NA; j_call: TRBJ2-4; clone_size: once; cdr3_length: 16; cdr3_aa: CSASIPRGRTKNIQYF; cdr3_nt: TGCAGTGCTAGTATCCCCAGGGGAAGGACCAAAAACATTCAGTACTTC
v_call: TRBV19; d_call: TRBD1; j_call: TRBJ2-5; clone_size: NA; cdr3_length: 14; cdr3_aa: CASSNQGTAETQYF; cdr3_nt: TGTGCCAGTAGTAATCAAGGGACAGCGGAGACCCAGTACTTC
v_call: TRBV20-1; d_call: NA; j_call: TRBJ1-1; clone_size: few; cdr3_length: 13; cdr3_aa: CSASEGLHTEAFF; cdr3_nt: TGCAGTGCTAGTGAGGGCTTGCACACTGAAGCTTTCTTT
v_call: TRBV18; d_call: TRBD2; j_call: TRBJ2-5; clone_size: NA; cdr3_length: 14; cdr3_aa: CASSPPASGGTQYF; cdr3_nt: TGTGCCAGCTCACCACCGGCTAGCGGAGGGACCCAGTACTTC
v_call: TRBV28; d_call: NA; j_call: TRBJ2-7; clone_size: few; cdr3_length: 12; cdr3_aa: CASSLLRSEQYF; cdr3_nt: TGTGCCAGCAGTTTGCTACGGAGCGAGCAGTACTTC
v_call: TRBV7-8; d_call: NA; j_call: TRBJ2-3; clone_size: NA; cdr3_length: 14; cdr3_aa: CASSLDTGGDTQYF; cdr3_nt: TGTGCCAGCAGCTTAGATACCGGAGGAGATACGCAGTATTTT
v_call: TRBV4-3; d_call: NA; j_call: TRBJ1-1; clone_size: once; cdr3_length: 17; cdr3_aa: CASSQVGSTTGDTEAFF; cdr3_nt: TGCGCCAGCAGCCAAGTAGGGTCGACGACCGGGGACACTGAAGCTTTCTTT
v_call: TRBV10-3; d_call: TRBD1; j_call: TRBJ1-1; clone_size: NA; cdr3_length: 16; cdr3_aa: CAISEWDREMNTEAFF; cdr3_nt: TGTGCCATCAGTGAGTGGGACAGGGAAATGAACACTGAAGCTTTCTTT
v_call: TRBV28; d_call: NA; j_call: TRBJ2-5; clone_size: NA; cdr3_length: 12; cdr3_aa: CASSIRGETQYF; cdr3_nt: TGTGCCAGCAGTATAAGAGGGGAGACCCAGTACTTC
v_call: TRBV6-6; d_call: NA; j_call: TRBJ1-1; clone_size: NA; cdr3_length: 14; cdr3_aa: CATIWGQGNTEAFF; cdr3_nt: TGTGCTACGATATGGGGGCAGGGGAACACTGAAGCTTTCTTT
v_call: TRBV27; d_call: TRBD2; j_call: TRBJ2-4; clone_size: NA; cdr3_length: 18; cdr3_aa: CASSLLAGGPRYKNIQYF; cdr3_nt: TGTGCCAGCAGTTTATTAGCGGGAGGGCCGAGGTACAAAAACATTCAGTACTTC
v_call: TRBV6-5; d_call: NA; j_call: TRBJ1-1; clone_size: NA; cdr3_length: 13; cdr3_aa: CASSLYRNTEAFF; cdr3_nt: TGTGCCAGCAGTTTGTATCGGAACACTGAAGCTTTCTTT
v_call: TRBV4-3; d_call: NA; j_call: TRBJ2-1; clone_size: NA; cdr3_length: 15; cdr3_aa: CASSQAGLSYNEQFF; cdr3_nt: TGCGCCAGCAGCCAAGCAGGATTATCCTACAATGAGCAGTTCTTC
v_call: TRBV6-2/TRBV6-3; d_call: TRBD2; j_call: TRBJ2-1; clone_size: NA; cdr3_length: 16; cdr3_aa: CASSYPTSGGEDEQFF; cdr3_nt: TGTGCCAGCAGTTACCCCACTAGCGGGGGGGAGGATGAGCAGTTCTTC
v_call: TRBV25-1; d_call: TRBD1; j_call: TRBJ1-1; clone_size: NA; cdr3_length: 14; cdr3_aa: CASSDLGGGAEAFF; cdr3_nt: TGTGCCAGCAGTGACCTAGGGGGCGGGGCTGAAGCTTTCTTT
v_call: TRBV11-2; d_call: NA; j_call: TRBJ2-7; clone_size: once; cdr3_length: 15; cdr3_aa: CASSPDHGQFDEQYF; cdr3_nt: TGTGCCAGCAGCCCAGATCACGGACAGTTTGACGAGCAGTACTTC
v_call: TRBV10-2; d_call: NA; j_call: TRBJ1-5; clone_size: NA; cdr3_length: 14; cdr3_aa: CASSESRVVQPQHF; cdr3_nt: TGCGCCAGCAGTGAGTCGAGGGTGGTTCAGCCCCAGCATTTT
v_call: TRBV7-2; d_call: NA; j_call: TRBJ1-5; clone_size: few; cdr3_length: 15; cdr3_aa: CASSPTGNPNQPQHF; cdr3_nt: TGTGCCAGCAGCCCGACAGGTAATCCCAATCAGCCCCAGCATTTT
v_call: TRBV28; d_call: TRBD2; j_call: TRBJ2-2; clone_size: NA; cdr3_length: 19; cdr3_aa: CASSLFPAGGLPHTGELFF; cdr3_nt: TGTGCCAGCAGTTTATTTCCAGCGGGAGGCCTTCCACACACCGGGGAGCTGTTTTTT
v_call: TRBV19; d_call: NA; j_call: TRBJ2-7; clone_size: NA; cdr3_length: 16; cdr3_aa: CASSIGFSASRREQYF; cdr3_nt: TGTGCCAGTAGTATAGGCTTTTCGGCTAGCCGCCGGGAGCAGTACTTC
v_call: TRBV16; d_call: NA; j_call: TRBJ2-2; clone_size: NA; cdr3_length: 17; cdr3_aa: CASSHVQWGLSTGELFF; cdr3_nt: TGTGCCAGCAGCCACGTCCAGTGGGGGCTTAGCACCGGGGAGCTGTTTTTT
v_call: TRBV25-1; d_call: TRBD2; j_call: TRBJ2-7; clone_size: NA; cdr3_length: 13; cdr3_aa: CASSLAGTYEQYF; cdr3_nt: TGTGCCAGCAGTCTAGCGGGGACCTACGAGCAGTACTTC
v_call: TRBV9; d_call: NA; j_call: TRBJ1-2; clone_size: NA; cdr3_length: 14; cdr3_aa: CASSVGGGNYGYTF; cdr3_nt: TGTGCCAGCAGCGTAGGGGGCGGTAACTATGGCTACACCTTC
v_call: TRBV4-2; d_call: TRBD1; j_call: TRBJ1-2; clone_size: once; cdr3_length: 15; cdr3_aa: CASSPTGGDNYGYTF; cdr3_nt: TGTGCCAGCAGCCCCACAGGGGGCGATAACTATGGCTACACCTTC
v_call: TRBV5-1; d_call: NA; j_call: TRBJ2-7; clone_size: NA; cdr3_length: 14; cdr3_aa: CASSLDPGAYEQYF; cdr3_nt: TGCGCCAGCAGCTTGGATCCAGGGGCCTACGAGCAGTACTTC
v_call: TRBV5-1; d_call: TRBD1; j_call: TRBJ2-2; clone_size: NA; cdr3_length: 16; cdr3_aa: CASSFGTGGNTGELFF; cdr3_nt: TGCGCCAGCAGCTTCGGGACAGGGGGCAACACCGGGGAGCTGTTTTTT
v_call: TRBV5-1; d_call: NA; j_call: TRBJ1-2; clone_size: NA; cdr3_length: 15; cdr3_aa: CASNIEGRKGSGYTF; cdr3_nt: TGCGCCAGCAACATAGAAGGCCGGAAGGGGTCTGGCTACACCTTC
v_call: TRBV7-9; d_call: NA; j_call: TRBJ1-2; clone_size: NA; cdr3_length: 14; cdr3_aa: CASSPQTVNYGYTF; cdr3_nt: TGTGCCAGCAGCCCCCAGACAGTCAACTATGGCTACACCTTC
v_call: TRBV5-1; d_call: NA; j_call: TRBJ1-1; clone_size: NA; cdr3_length: 15; cdr3_aa: CASRQLKDSNTEAFF; cdr3_nt: TGCGCCAGCAGACAGTTAAAAGACAGTAACACTGAAGCTTTCTTT
v_call: TRBV7-9; d_call: TRBD1; j_call: TRBJ2-5; clone_size: NA; cdr3_length: 16; cdr3_aa: CASSIRDRAIQETQYF; cdr3_nt: TGTGCCAGCAGCATCCGGGACAGGGCTATCCAAGAGACCCAGTACTTC
v_call: TRBV5-1; d_call: NA; j_call: TRBJ2-5; clone_size: NA; cdr3_length: 14; cdr3_aa: CASRLSGQSETQYF; cdr3_nt: TGCGCCAGCAGGTTAAGTGGACAGTCCGAGACCCAGTACTTC
v_call: TRBV6-5; d_call: NA; j_call: TRBJ1-1; clone_size: NA; cdr3_length: 13; cdr3_aa: CASRRTQNTEAFF; cdr3_nt: TGTGCCAGCAGAAGGACACAGAACACTGAAGCTTTCTTT
v_call: TRBV9; d_call: TRBD1; j_call: TRBJ1-3; clone_size: NA; cdr3_length: 16; cdr3_aa: CASSVGGRGAGNTIYF; cdr3_nt: TGTGCCAGCAGCGTAGGTGGCAGGGGGGCTGGAAACACCATATATTTT
v_call: TRBV27; d_call: TRBD1; j_call: TRBJ1-3; clone_size: NA; cdr3_length: 14; cdr3_aa: CASSRGQGRNTIYF; cdr3_nt: TGTGCCAGCAGTCGGGGACAGGGCCGGAACACCATATATTTT
v_call: TRBV5-1; d_call: TRBD2; j_call: TRBJ2-3; clone_size: NA; cdr3_length: 19; cdr3_aa: CASSLESSGRSPSTDTQYF; cdr3_nt: TGCGCCAGCAGCTTGGAGTCTAGCGGGCGGAGCCCCAGCACAGATACGCAGTATTTT
v_call: TRBV11-2; d_call: TRBD2; j_call: TRBJ2-3; clone_size: NA; cdr3_length: 16; cdr3_aa: CASSLGLAGSTDTQYF; cdr3_nt: TGTGCCAGCAGCTTAGGACTAGCGGGGAGCACAGATACGCAGTATTTT
v_call: TRBV21-1; d_call: NA; j_call: TRBJ2-7; clone_size: NA; cdr3_length: 14; cdr3_aa: CASSPGAESYEQYF; cdr3_nt: TGTGCCAGCTCCCCCGGAGCGGAATCCTACGAGCAGTACTTC
v_call: TRBV27; d_call: TRBD1; j_call: TRBJ1-1; clone_size: few; cdr3_length: 15; cdr3_aa: CASSTRTGMNTEAFF; cdr3_nt: TGTGCCAGCAGTACACGGACAGGCATGAACACTGAAGCTTTCTTT
v_call: TRBV27; d_call: NA; j_call: TRBJ2-2; clone_size: NA; cdr3_length: 15; cdr3_aa: CASSINTGRTGELFF; cdr3_nt: TGTGCCAGCAGCATAAACACAGGGCGCACCGGGGAGCTGTTTTTT
v_call: TRBV27; d_call: NA; j_call: TRBJ2-5; clone_size: NA; cdr3_length: 13; cdr3_aa: CASSLRREETQYF; cdr3_nt: TGTGCCAGCAGTTTACGACGGGAAGAGACCCAGTACTTC
v_call: TRBV19; d_call: NA; j_call: TRBJ2-1; clone_size: NA; cdr3_length: 13; cdr3_aa: CASSTSPPGEQFF; cdr3_nt: TGTGCCAGTAGTACCTCCCCCCCCGGGGAGCAGTTCTTC
v_call: TRBV12-3/TRBV12-4; d_call: NA; j_call: TRBJ1-6; clone_size: NA; cdr3_length: 12; cdr3_aa: CASSLSATPLHF; cdr3_nt: TGTGCCAGCAGTTTAAGCGCGACACCCCTCCACTTT
v_call: TRBV29-1; d_call: TRBD1; j_call: TRBJ1-4; clone_size: NA; cdr3_length: 14; cdr3_aa: CSVEQPGQGEKLFF; cdr3_nt: TGCAGCGTAGAACAACCGGGACAGGGGGAAAAACTGTTTTTT
v_call: TRBV5-1; d_call: TRBD2; j_call: TRBJ2-7; clone_size: NA; cdr3_length: 15; cdr3_aa: CASKEGLAGSYEQYF; cdr3_nt: TGCGCCAGCAAAGAAGGACTAGCGGGCTCCTACGAGCAGTACTTC
v_call: TRBV19; d_call: TRBD1; j_call: TRBJ1-5; clone_size: NA; cdr3_length: 15; cdr3_aa: CASSIGLTGEQPQHF; cdr3_nt: TGTGCCAGTAGTATAGGATTAACAGGGGAACAGCCCCAGCATTTT
v_call: TRBV7-9; d_call: NA; j_call: TRBJ2-5; clone_size: NA; cdr3_length: 15; cdr3_aa: CASSLATTPIETQYF; cdr3_nt: TGTGCCAGCAGCTTAGCTACCACCCCTATCGAGACCCAGTACTTC
v_call: TRBV19; d_call: TRBD1; j_call: TRBJ1-4; clone_size: NA; cdr3_length: 15; cdr3_aa: CASSTFGTGSEKLFF; cdr3_nt: TGTGCCAGTAGTACCTTCGGGACAGGTAGTGAAAAACTGTTTTTT
v_call: TRBV23-1; d_call: NA; j_call: TRBJ2-3; clone_size: NA; cdr3_length: 15; cdr3_aa: CASSQSYLAVDTQYF; cdr3_nt: TGCGCCAGCAGTCAATCTTATCTAGCAGTAGATACGCAGTATTTT
v_call: TRBV6-5; d_call: NA; j_call: TRBJ1-5; clone_size: NA; cdr3_length: 15; cdr3_aa: CASSYWDNSNQPQHF; cdr3_nt: TGTGCCAGCAGTTATTGGGACAATAGCAATCAGCCCCAGCATTTT
v_call: TRBV5-6; d_call: NA; j_call: TRBJ1-1; clone_size: once; cdr3_length: 14; cdr3_aa: CASSLGRGSTEAFF; cdr3_nt: TGTGCCAGCAGCTTAGGTCGAGGGAGTACTGAAGCTTTCTTT
v_call: TRBV4-1; d_call: TRBD2; j_call: TRBJ2-3; clone_size: NA; cdr3_length: 18; cdr3_aa: CASSQAGSAGGSRDTQYF; cdr3_nt: TGCGCCAGCAGCCAAGCGGGGTCAGCGGGGGGTTCCAGGGATACGCAGTATTTT
v_call: TRBV4-2; d_call: NA; j_call: TRBJ1-4; clone_size: NA; cdr3_length: 15; cdr3_aa: CASSQVFRTNEKLFF; cdr3_nt: TGTGCCAGCAGCCAAGTTTTCAGAACTAATGAAAAACTGTTTTTT
v_call: TRBV28; d_call: NA; j_call: TRBJ1-3; clone_size: NA; cdr3_length: 12; cdr3_aa: CASRGSGNTIYF; cdr3_nt: TGTGCCAGCCGGGGATCTGGAAACACCATATATTTT
v_call: TRBV21-1; d_call: NA; j_call: TRBJ1-1; clone_size: few; cdr3_length: 11; cdr3_aa: CASKTGAEAFF; cdr3_nt: TGTGCCAGTAAAACAGGGGCTGAAGCTTTCTTT
v_call: TRBV5-4; d_call: NA; j_call: TRBJ2-6; clone_size: NA; cdr3_length: 15; cdr3_aa: CASSLAGAGANVLTF; cdr3_nt: TGTGCCAGCAGCTTGGCGGGGGCTGGGGCCAACGTCCTGACTTTC
v_call: TRBV5-8; d_call: TRBD1; j_call: TRBJ2-5; clone_size: few; cdr3_length: 16; cdr3_aa: CASSWDRDGALETQYF; cdr3_nt: TGTGCCAGCAGCTGGGACAGGGACGGGGCCCTTGAGACCCAGTACTTC
v_call: TRBV3-1/TRBV3-2; d_call: NA; j_call: TRBJ1-2; clone_size: many; cdr3_length: 17; cdr3_aa: CASSQEWSGPSNYGYTF; cdr3_nt: TGTGCCAGCAGCCAAGAATGGAGCGGACCCTCTAACTATGGCTACACCTTC
v_call: TRBV7-6; d_call: NA; j_call: TRBJ2-1; clone_size: NA; cdr3_length: 14; cdr3_aa: CASSFGLLHNEQFF; cdr3_nt: TGTGCCAGCAGCTTCGGACTACTACACAATGAGCAGTTCTTC
v_call: TRBV7-2; d_call: TRBD1; j_call: TRBJ1-2; clone_size: NA; cdr3_length: 14; cdr3_aa: CASSLGQGALGYTF; cdr3_nt: TGTGCCAGCAGTCTCGGACAGGGGGCGCTTGGCTACACCTTC